The rows below give T cell receptor beta chains drawn from one sample of a study of cytomegalovirus exposure and HLA in healthy donors. Clones were read by immunoSEQ multiplex PCR, and TCRdb kept only the in-frame ones, dropping some. Of about 200,000 clones listed, about 79% were seen once; the top ten hold 1.5% to 2%. Sequencing was done on a sample of PBMCs. Receptor source: a male donor in good health and CMV-seronegative. The CDR3 runs from the conserved cysteine through the conserved F or W. A D gene is named only where the DNA matches it firmly. A row's size may be missing; if present it is once, few, many or a size class.

>TRBD1|TRBV28|TRBJ1-6|once
CASRGPGQGQRSPLHF
TGTGCCAGCAGAGGCCCGGGACAGGGGCAGCGTTCACCCCTCCACTTT
>TRBD1|TRBV10-3|TRBJ1-3|.
CAIRRDSSSSGNTIYF
TGTGCCATCCGCCGGGACAGTTCCTCCTCTGGAAACACCATATATTTT
>.|TRBV4-2|TRBJ1-6|.
CASSQPLEGPIHSPLHF
TGTGCCAGCAGCCAGCCCTTGGAGGGGCCTATACATTCACCCCTCCACTTT
>TRBD2|TRBV5-1|TRBJ2-7|.
CASSSASGGTPYEQYF
TGCGCCAGCAGCTCTGCTAGCGGGGGTACTCCCTACGAGCAGTACTTC
>TRBD1|TRBV27|TRBJ2-7|.
CASSLRDRGYEQYF
TGTGCCAGCAGTCTCCGGGACAGGGGGTACGAGCAGTACTTC
>TRBD2|TRBV28|TRBJ2-3|.
CASTLAGSSTDTQYF
TGTGCCAGCACTCTAGCGGGATCTAGCACAGATACGCAGTATTTT
>TRBD2|TRBV4-1|TRBJ2-2|.
CASSQERGGHRGAVF
TGCGCCAGCAGCCAAGAACGGGGGGGCCACCGGGGAGCTGTTTTT
>.|TRBV4-2|TRBJ2-7|.
CASSQDWRDGLEQYF
TGTGCCAGCAGCCAAGATTGGCGGGACGGGCTCGAGCAGTACTTC
>TRBD1|TRBV5-4|TRBJ2-5|many
CASRTGTGFQETQYF
TGTGCCAGCAGGACCGGGACAGGCTTTCAAGAGACCCAGTACTTC
>TRBD1|TRBV18|TRBJ1-5|.
CASSLGDRGLPQHF
TGTGCCAGCTCACTAGGGGACAGGGGGTTGCCCCAGCATTTT
>TRBD2|TRBV5-1|TRBJ2-3|.
CASSPGGAGVADTQYF
TGCGCCAGCAGCCCGGGGGGAGCGGGAGTAGCAGATACGCAGTATTTT
>TRBD1|TRBV5-1|TRBJ2-7|few
CASSLWYRGKYEQYF
TGCGCCAGCAGCTTGTGGTACAGGGGGAAGTACGAGCAGTACTTC
>.|TRBV19|TRBJ2-5|.
CASSIELQETQYF
TGTGCCAGTAGTATAGAACTGCAAGAGACCCAGTACTTC
>TRBD1|TRBV5-1|TRBJ2-1|.
CASSSEGLGQGIQEQFF
TGCGCCAGCAGCTCTGAAGGTCTTGGACAGGGGATTCAGGAGCAGTTCTTC
>.|TRBV6-5|TRBJ1-1|.
CASSYYEGVSEAFF
TGTGCCAGCAGTTATTATGAGGGGGTGTCTGAAGCTTTCTTT
>.|TRBV28|TRBJ1-1|.
CASSLQTRAFF
TGTGCCAGCAGCCTTCAAACACGAGCTTTCTTT
>.|TRBV4-2|TRBJ2-3|.
CASSQRTDTQYF
TGTGCCAGCAGCCAGAGGACAGATACGCAGTATTTT
>.|TRBV9|TRBJ2-5|.
CASSLRTDSTLEQYF
TGTGCCAGCAGCTTACGGACAGACTCTACGTTAGAGCAGTACTTC
>.|TRBV28|TRBJ2-7|once
CATIQGGGSYEQYF
TGTGCCACCATACAGGGTGGGGGCTCCTACGAGCAGTACTTC
>TRBD2|TRBV28|TRBJ2-7|.
CASSPPGLAVYEQYF
TGTGCCAGCAGCCCGCCTGGACTAGCGGTTTACGAGCAGTACTTC
>TRBD1|TRBV9|TRBJ2-2|.
CASRTGTGGSGELFF
TGTGCCAGCAGGACCGGGACAGGGGGATCTGGGGAGCTGTTTTTT
>.|TRBV28|TRBJ1-4|.
CASSLGGQLDEKLFF
TGTGCCAGCAGTTTGGGCGGACAGCTGGATGAAAAACTGTTTTTT
>.|TRBV5-4|TRBJ1-6|.
CASRTQGRTANSPLHF
TGTGCCAGCAGGACACAAGGGAGAACAGCGAATTCACCCCTCCACTTT
>TRBD1|TRBV28|TRBJ1-3|few
CASTLLGRGINTIYF
TGTGCCAGCACCCTTCTTGGCAGGGGGATCAACACCATATATTTT
>.|TRBV9|TRBJ2-5|few
CASSIQGGQETQYF
TGTGCCAGCAGCATTCAGGGGGGCCAAGAGACCCAGTACTTC
>.|TRBV28|TRBJ2-7|.
CASSFGGAVGYEQYF
TGTGCCAGCAGTTTCGGCGGGGCGGTAGGCTACGAGCAGTACTTC
>TRBD1|TRBV4-3|TRBJ1-5|.
CASSQEGGQNNQPQHF
TGCGCCAGCAGCCAAGAGGGGGGACAGAACAATCAGCCCCAGCATTTT
>TRBD2|TRBV6-1|TRBJ2-7|.
CASSRREGLAYEQYF
TGTGCCAGCAGTAGGCGGGAGGGCCTAGCCTACGAGCAGTACTTC
>TRBD1|TRBV14|TRBJ1-1|.
CASSQRTGPLNQVGAFF
TGTGCCAGCAGCCAAAGGACAGGGCCTTTAAATCAGGTGGGAGCTTTCTTT
>.|TRBV7-2|TRBJ2-5|few
CASSAGQETQYF
TGTGCCAGCAGCGCGGGACAAGAGACCCAGTACTTC
>TRBD2|TRBV6-1|TRBJ2-5|.
CASRSRLAGETQYF
TGTGCCAGCAGGAGCCGACTAGCGGGGGAGACCCAGTACTTC
>TRBD2|TRBV19|TRBJ2-1|.
CASSHSGRDEQFF
TGTGCCAGTAGTCATAGCGGGAGGGATGAGCAGTTCTTC
>.|TRBV5-6|TRBJ1-2|.
CASSPGGAAAKYGYTF
TGTGCCAGCAGCCCCGGCGGGGCGGCAGCTAAATATGGCTACACCTTC
>TRBD2|TRBV7-2|TRBJ2-1|.
CASSLARIAGNNEQFF
TGTGCCAGCAGCTTAGCGCGGATAGCGGGCAACAATGAGCAGTTCTTC
>TRBD1|TRBV28|TRBJ1-1|once
CARDRGGNTEAFF
TGTGCCAGGGACAGGGGCGGGAACACTGAAGCTTTCTTT
>.|TRBV27|TRBJ2-7|few
CASSKPGEPSYEQYF
TGTGCCAGCAGTAAACCGGGGGAGCCTTCCTACGAGCAGTACTTC
>.|TRBV5-1|TRBJ2-7|.
CASSLRGGPPYEQYF
TGCGCCAGCAGCTTGAGAGGCGGTCCCCCCTACGAGCAGTACTTC
>.|TRBV7-9|TRBJ2-7|.
CASSPPGGSHKWSEQYF
TGTGCCAGCAGCCCCCCCGGGGGTAGCCATAAGTGGTCCGAGCAGTACTTC
>.|TRBV5-1|TRBJ2-1|.
CASSDPGNEQFF
TGCGCCAGCAGCGACCCGGGTAATGAGCAGTTCTTC
>.|TRBV7-2|TRBJ2-5|.
CASSLGGGRETQYF
TGTGCCAGCAGCTTAGGGGGGGGGCGGGAGACCCAGTACTTC
>TRBD2|TRBV5-1|TRBJ2-5|once
CASRIAGGPGETQYF
TGCGCCAGCAGGATAGCGGGGGGGCCGGGGGAGACCCAGTACTTC
>TRBD2|TRBV6-4|TRBJ2-7|.
CASSVRLAGTAYEQYF
TGTGCCAGCAGTGTACGGCTAGCGGGAACCGCCTACGAGCAGTACTTC
>.|TRBV18|TRBJ2-5|few
CASSPPSTGTETQYF
TGTGCCAGCTCACCACCTTCGACAGGAACGGAGACCCAGTACTTC
>TRBD1|TRBV5-6|TRBJ1-6|few
CASRPQGVDSPLHF
TGTGCCAGCAGGCCACAGGGGGTCGATTCACCCCTCCACTTT
>.|TRBV19|TRBJ2-4|.
CASSTQGGIAKNIQYF
TGTGCCAGTAGTACCCAGGGGGGCATAGCCAAAAACATTCAGTACTTC